These T cell receptor beta chains were read from a single sample in a study of T cells in Graves' hyperthyroidism and ophthalmopathy. TCRdb redid the calling of the multiplex PCR reads with MiXCR, one entry per CDR3 protein. The table shows under 300,000 distinct CDR3 sequences, with about 20% occurring only once. The sequenced sample was blood. The receptors originated from a young man with Graves' ophthalmopathy. The CDR3 runs from the conserved cysteine through the conserved F or W. A D gene is named only where the DNA matches it firmly. The size of a clone is reported for some rows only, either as once, few or many, or as a class for expanded clones.

V gene,D gene,clone size,J gene,CDR3 protein,CDR3 DNA
TRBV19,TRBD2,few,TRBJ2-1,CASSGLAGGQQFF,TGTGCCAGTAGTGGACTAGCGGGAGGGCAGCAGTTCTTC
TRBV30,TRBD2,NA,TRBJ2-5,CAWSPGTSGSLRKTQYF,TGTGCCTGGAGTCCGGGGACTAGCGGGAGCTTACGAAAGACCCAGTACTTC
TRBV12-5,TRBD2,NA,TRBJ2-1,CASGLSLTSGIYNEQFF,TGTGCTAGTGGTTTGTCCCTGACTAGCGGGATTTACAATGAGCAGTTCTTC
TRBV3-1,NA,few,TRBJ2-7,CATSGGRRYEQYF,TGTGCCACGTCGGGTGGGAGGCGCTACGAGCAGTACTTC
TRBV20-1,NA,NA,TRBJ1-1,CSAPDRGEGRTEAFF,TGCAGTGCCCCGGACCGGGGGGAGGGAAGAACTGAAGCTTTCTTT
TRBV2,NA,NA,TRBJ2-3,CASSEGGGHRATDTQYF,TGTGCCAGCAGTGAAGGGGGGGGACATAGAGCCACAGATACGCAGTATTTT
TRBV27,TRBD2,many,TRBJ2-3,CASSLLAGGTDTQYF,TGTGCCAGCAGTTTACTTGCGGGAGGCACAGATACGCAGTATTTT
TRBV6-2/TRBV6-3,NA,few,TRBJ1-2,CASSLLGKTIREYGYTF,TGTGCCAGCAGTCTCCTAGGGAAGACGATTCGAGAATATGGCTACACCTTC
TRBV28,NA,few,TRBJ2-3,CASWQGGADTQYF,TGTGCCAGTTGGCAGGGGGGTGCAGATACGCAGTATTTT
TRBV4-2,NA,few,TRBJ1-5,CASSQDLRGQPQHF,TGTGCCAGCAGCCAAGACCTAAGGGGACAGCCCCAGCATTTT
TRBV5-1,NA,many,TRBJ2-3,CASSRLGARTDTQYF,TGCGCCAGCAGCCGACTGGGGGCTCGCACAGATACGCAGTATTTT
TRBV4-1,NA,NA,TRBJ1-6,CASSQALGLADSPLHF,TGCGCCAGCAGCCAAGCATTGGGCCTAGCGGATTCACCCCTCCACTTT
TRBV12-3/TRBV12-4,TRBD2,NA,TRBJ2-1,CASSFTTGLAGGHNVQFF,TGTGCCAGCAGTTTCACGACCGGACTAGCGGGAGGGCACAATGTGCAGTTCTTC
TRBV15,NA,NA,TRBJ2-5,CATSRGQAETQYF,TGTGCCACCAGCAGAGGGCAGGCCGAGACCCAGTACTTC
TRBV18,NA,NA,TRBJ1-1,CASSLFVNMNTEAFF,TGTGCCAGCTCACTGTTCGTTAACATGAACACTGAAGCTTTCTTT
TRBV11-2,TRBD2,many,TRBJ2-1,CASSLRRLAGGSMSSYNEQFF,TGTGCCAGCAGCCTGCGTAGACTAGCGGGAGGAAGTATGAGCTCCTACAATGAGCAGTTCTTC
TRBV27,NA,NA,TRBJ2-1,CASSYAAAYEQFF,TGTGCCAGCAGTTATGCGGCGGCCTATGAGCAGTTCTTC
TRBV6-1,NA,few,TRBJ2-7,CASSEVDYTYEQYF,TGTGCCAGCAGTGAAGTAGACTACACCTACGAGCAGTACTTC
TRBV28,TRBD2,NA,TRBJ2-5,CASTTILAPRETQYF,TGTGCCAGCACTACCATACTAGCGCCGCGGGAGACCCAGTACTTC
TRBV6-2/TRBV6-3,TRBD2,few,TRBJ2-5,CATARRRTSGQETQYF,TGTGCCACCGCCCGCCGCCGGACTAGCGGACAAGAGACCCAGTACTTC
TRBV28,TRBD2,few,TRBJ2-1,CASSSILAGGNNEQFF,TGTGCCAGCAGTTCCATTTTAGCGGGAGGCAACAATGAGCAGTTCTTC
TRBV11-3,TRBD2,many,TRBJ2-3,CASSPIPASLAGVYDTQYF,TGTGCCAGCAGCCCCATCCCAGCCTCGCTAGCGGGAGTATATGATACGCAGTATTTT
TRBV28,TRBD1,many,TRBJ2-1,CASSFFPDRENNEQFF,TGTGCCAGCAGTTTCTTCCCGGACAGGGAAAACAATGAGCAGTTCTTC
TRBV20-1,TRBD1,many,TRBJ2-5,CSAPRQGAAETQYF,TGCAGTGCTCCCCGACAGGGGGCTGCGGAGACCCAGTACTTC
TRBV6-1,TRBD1,many,TRBJ2-5,CASSFRDRRVETQYF,TGTGCCAGCAGTTTCCGGGACAGGAGGGTCGAGACCCAGTACTTC
TRBV18,NA,NA,TRBJ1-4,CASSVPAPNEKLFF,TGTGCCAGCTCGGTCCCAGCACCAAATGAAAAACTGTTTTTT
TRBV30,TRBD1,NA,TRBJ2-3,CACGTGTDTQYF,TGTGCCTGTGGGACAGGGACAGATACGCAGTATTTT
TRBV20-1,TRBD2,many,TRBJ2-7,CSARDLASGAYEQYF,TGCAGTGCTAGAGATCTGGCTAGCGGTGCCTACGAGCAGTACTTC
TRBV3-1,NA,NA,TRBJ2-2,CASSPTQNTGELFF,TGTGCCAGCAGCCCGACTCAGAACACCGGGGAGCTGTTTTTT
TRBV5-1,TRBD1,NA,TRBJ1-6,CASSSGQGNSKSPLHF,TGCGCCAGCAGCAGCGGACAGGGGAATTCGAAATCACCCCTCCACTTT
TRBV19,TRBD1,few,TRBJ1-1,CASTLQGINTEAFF,TGTGCCAGTACCCTACAGGGGATTAACACTGAAGCTTTCTTT
TRBV19,NA,once,TRBJ2-7,CASSIEWTEFTYEQYF,TGTGCCAGTAGTATAGAATGGACAGAGTTTACCTACGAGCAGTACTTC
TRBV3-1,NA,many,TRBJ1-1,CASSQGGALVTEAFF,TGTGCCAGCAGCCAAGGGGGGGCGTTGGTCACTGAAGCTTTCTTT
TRBV5-1,NA,NA,TRBJ1-4,CASSLMASNEKLFF,TGCGCCAGCAGCTTGATGGCATCTAATGAAAAACTGTTTTTT
TRBV30,NA,many,TRBJ1-2,CAWSAQGKDYGYTF,TGTGCCTGGAGTGCGCAGGGAAAGGACTATGGCTACACCTTC
TRBV5-1,NA,few,TRBJ1-2,CASSLEANYGYTF,TGCGCCAGCAGCTTGGAAGCAAACTATGGCTACACCTTC
TRBV29-1,TRBD2,NA,TRBJ2-1,CSVFPLRLAGRRNEQFF,TGCAGCGTTTTTCCCCTTCGACTAGCGGGACGGAGGAATGAGCAGTTCTTC
TRBV29-1,NA,few,TRBJ1-3,CSVEGLRSGSGNTIYF,TGCAGCGTTGAAGGACTCAGGAGCGGGTCTGGAAACACCATATATTTT
TRBV7-9,NA,many,TRBJ2-2,CASSFRDGYTGELFF,TGTGCCAGCAGCTTTCGCGACGGGTACACCGGGGAGCTGTTTTTT
TRBV2,NA,many,TRBJ1-1,CASSREAGWGAFF,TGTGCCAGCAGCCGCGAAGCCGGGTGGGGAGCTTTCTTT
TRBV6-6,TRBD1,few,TRBJ2-5,CASSYEYRDRAQETQYF,TGTGCCAGCAGTTACGAATACCGGGACAGGGCACAAGAGACCCAGTACTTC
TRBV28,TRBD1,few,TRBJ2-2,CASRAQGYGAGELFF,TGTGCCAGCAGGGCACAGGGGTATGGTGCCGGGGAGCTGTTTTTT
TRBV24-1,NA,few,TRBJ2-1,CATSDFPAASSYNEQFF,TGTGCCACCAGTGATTTCCCGGCGGCGAGCTCCTACAATGAGCAGTTCTTC
TRBV24-1,TRBD1,NA,TRBJ1-2,CATSIGTGYGYTF,TGTGCCACCAGTATCGGGACAGGGTATGGCTACACCTTC
TRBV6-1,NA,NA,TRBJ2-6,CAAAGGSRGGGANVLTF,TGTGCCGCAGCGGGTGGCTCTCGGGGAGGTGGGGCCAACGTCCTGACTTTC
TRBV4-1,NA,many,TRBJ1-2,CASSQEGQGLGGYTF,TGCGCCAGCAGCCAGGAGGGACAAGGGTTGGGAGGCTACACCTTC
TRBV11-1,TRBD2,NA,TRBJ2-5,CASSSLAGTQYF,TGTGCCAGCAGCTCCTTAGCGGGGACCCAGTACTTC
TRBV5-8,TRBD1,many,TRBJ1-4,CASRGQGVGEKLFF,TGTGCCAGCAGAGGACAGGGAGTCGGTGAAAAACTGTTTTTT
TRBV20-1,TRBD2,few,TRBJ2-3,CSANRGGGDTQYF,TGCAGTGCCAACCGCGGGGGGGGAGATACGCAGTATTTT
TRBV5-1,NA,few,TRBJ1-2,CASSLQWGDSYGYTF,TGCGCCAGCAGCCTCCAGTGGGGGGATAGCTATGGCTACACCTTC
TRBV20-1,NA,NA,TRBJ2-7,CSARDPRGFEQYF,TGCAGTGCTAGAGATCCTCGGGGGTTCGAGCAGTACTTC
TRBV9,NA,NA,TRBJ1-4,CASGTGGASNEKLFF,TGTGCCAGTGGGACCGGGGGCGCGTCTAATGAAAAACTGTTTTTT
TRBV11-2,NA,many,TRBJ2-5,CASSLRVETQYF,TGTGCCAGCAGCTTAAGGGTAGAGACCCAGTACTTC